This T cell receptor beta chain stems from a study of cytomegalovirus exposure and HLA in healthy donors. Findings and caveats of the study: Another analysis was done later, and it associated fewer than 20,000 TCR beta sequences with HLA alleles at 0.05 false discovery rate. Analyses of presence/absence relied on an assumption of roughly uniform sequencing depth across donors. Researchers counted 164 TCR beta chains as cytomegalovirus-associated. Information on immune exposure was restricted to one variable (CMV serostatus).

PCR primers comprised 60 Vbeta and 13 Jbeta primers. The assay was immunoSEQ multiplex PCR, and TCRdb's table has in-frame clones only and misses some. The top ten hold 9.5% to 12% of the sample, which has roughly 110,000 clones, over 75% seen once. The V segment lost 2 bases and the J segment 3 bases; nucleotides outside the gene matches: 2. The length of the CDR3 is 14 residues. Germline CDR1 is MNHEY and CDR2 is SVGAGI. This clone was detected only once. Its antigen remains unidentified. The rearrangement joins TRBV6-5 to TRBJ1-2; TRBD1 agrees at 8 bases. Sequences were obtained from PBMCs. The origin of this receptor is a man in his forties in good health and CMV-seropositive. The CDR3 DNA reads as TGTGCCAGCAGTTACGCAGGGGGCCACTATGGCTACACCTTC. It encodes CASSYAGGHYGYTF.